This T cell receptor beta chain emerged from a study of cytomegalovirus exposure and HLA in healthy donors. PCR was performed using 60 Vbeta and 13 Jbeta primers. TCRdb's table, derived via immunoSEQ multiplex PCR, lists solely in-frame clones and lacks some. The sample has around 130,000 clones. The CDR3 spans 14 residues. The V end was cut by 6 bases, the J end by 2 bases, with 13 bases between. CDR1 is SGHTA and CDR2 is FQGNSA in the germline V gene. This receptor was taken from a woman in her thirties or forties in good health and CMV-seronegative. This sequence joins TRBV7-2 and TRBJ2-5; weak D call: TRBD2 (6 bases). Sequences were obtained from PBMCs. DNA for the CDR3: TGTGCCAGCAGACGGGGACTGACACAAGAGACCCAGTACTTC. It yields the protein CASRRGLTQETQYF.